The 5 T cell receptor beta chains in this list originate from one sample, sequenced in a study of blood T cell repertoires in COVID-19. Sequencing used immunoSEQ multiplex PCR; TCRdb keeps in-frame clones, though not all of them. The sample carries tens of thousands of clones, about 89% recorded once. The sequencing sample was made of peripheral blood. The receptors originated from a human donor in a cohort sampled during active COVID-19.

The chain employs TRBV12-5 and TRBJ1-3; TRBD1 agrees at 7 bases. This CDR3 contains 13 residues. Trimming took 7 bases from V and 4 from J; bases not matched to a gene: 4. CDR1 is LGHNT, CDR2 FRNRAP, per germline. The CDR3, as DNA: TGTGCTAGTGCCCCGGACAGGGGAAACACCATATATTTT. It codes for CASAPDRGNTIYF.

The rearrangement links TRBV18 to TRBJ2-5, with D possibly TRBD2 on 6 matching bases. From germline, CDR1 is KGHSH and CDR2 LQKENI. The CDR3 is made up of 17 amino acids. Trimming cost V 3 bases and J 2 bases, with 19 bases left between them. CDR3 residues: CASSPYDSGTPQETQYF. The CDR3 bases are TGTGCCAGCTCACCGTACGACTCCGGGACTCCGCAAGAGACCCAGTACTTC.

This chain joins TRBV12-2 and TRBJ1-1; TRBD1, the table's D call, lacks a check against the DNA. TRBV12-2 is a known pseudogene. This CDR3 is built from 15 residues. Here the CDR3 reads CASRPRGQGANEAFF. DNA for the CDR3: TGTGCAAGTCGCCCACGGGGACAGGGTGCCAATGAAGCTTTCTTT.

The chain carries TRBV2 and TRBJ1-2; D not resolved. The V and J ends lost 2 bases and 0 bases respectively, with 7 bases between them. This CDR3 has 14 residues. From germline, CDR1 is SNHLY and CDR2 FYNNEI. This chain's CDR3 is CASSESGSNYGYTF. The CDR3 region has the DNA TGTGCCAGCAGTGAAAGCGGCTCTAACTATGGCTACACCTTC.

V gene TRBV18 combines with J gene TRBJ1-1, with TRBD1 identical over 8 bases. CDR1 KGHSH and CDR2 LQKENI come from the germline V gene. CDR3 length: 15 residues. The J segment lost 5 bases and the V segment lost 2 bases, leaving 7 bases of the junction unmatched. The CDR3 DNA is TGTGCCAGCTCACCAACTATGGACAGGGAAACTGAAGCTTTCTTT. Its translation is CASSPTMDRETEAFF.